These 4 T cell receptor beta chains were sequenced from one sample in a study of cytomegalovirus exposure and HLA in healthy donors. Primers for the PCR totalled 60 Vbeta and 13 Jbeta. Generated by immunoSEQ multiplex PCR, the TCRdb table keeps only in-frame clones and is missing some. This repertoire shows roughly 150,000 clones, 80% to 90% found once; its top ten account for nearly 2.5%. Sequencing was done on a sample of PBMCs. These receptor sequences come from a male donor in good health and CMV-seronegative.

The V call is TRBV7-2, the J call TRBJ1-5, with 7 nucleotides matching TRBD1. CDR3 size: 17 residues. V was clipped by 1 base and J by 2 bases; unmatched bases: 8. Germline CDR1 SGHTA, CDR2 FQGNSA. The CDR3: CASSLVAGGNGNQPQHF. CDR3 DNA: TGTGCCAGCAGCTTAGTAGCAGGGGGGAACGGCAATCAGCCCCAGCATTTT.

V is TRBV28 and J is TRBJ2-4; D may be TRBD1 (5 bases). V was trimmed by 1 base and J by 4 bases, leaving 11 bases between them. The CDR3 spans 15 residues. Germline V gene sequence: CDR1 MDHEN, CDR2 SYDVKM. The CDR3 DNA reads as TGTGCCAGCAGTTTATCCTCGACAGTGAAAAACATTCAGTACTTC. Its translation: CASSLSSTVKNIQYF.

This chain uses TRBV9 with TRBJ2-6, with 9 bases lining up with TRBD1. Germline CDR1 and CDR2: SGDLS and YYNGEE. CDR3 size: 18 residues. J gave up 2 bases and V 2 bases, and 8 bases lay outside the gene matches. Here the CDR3 reads CASSVDLRTGAGANVLTF. The CDR3 nucleotides are TGTGCCAGCAGCGTCGACCTACGGACAGGGGCTGGGGCCAACGTCCTGACTTTC.

This chain links TRBV10-3 with TRBJ2-1; 7 bases are shared with TRBD2. The CDR3 runs to 13 residues. Germline trimming cut 4 bases from V and 7 bases from J; bases unmatched to any gene: 4. Germline assignment: CDR1 ENHRY and CDR2 SYGVKD. The CDR3 DNA reads TGTGCCATCAGTGGCGGGAGCGGGAATGAGCAGTTCTTC. Protein: CAISGGSGNEQFF.